These 14 T cell receptor beta chains came from one sample sequenced in a study of PD-1 blockade in classical Hodgkin lymphoma. Clones were read by immunoSEQ multiplex PCR, and TCRdb kept only the in-frame ones, dropping some. The sample consists of some 52,000 clones, around nine tenths of them appearing once. The time point denotes: cycle 4 day 1 (C4D1), after 5 to 7 weeks of nivolumab. Each and every patient relapsed after autologous stem cell transplantation, and patients got differing brentuximab vedotin exposure. The sample in question was peripheral blood mononuclear cells (PBMCs), obtained before the fourth cycle of nivolumab. The receptors derive from a human donor with classical Hodgkin lymphoma.

The table lists this clone with a few counts. The chain uses TRBV7-6 and TRBJ2-5, with TRBD1 matching over 9 bases. The CDR3 has 16 residues. The V gene's germline CDR1 is SGHVS and CDR2 FNYEAQ. The V and J ends lost 5 bases and 1 base, in that order; junction bases with no gene match: 8. For the CDR3, the DNA is TGTGCCAGCAGCCTCGGGACAGGGACCGCCCAAGAGACCCAGTACTTC. This sequence encodes CASSLGTGTAQETQYF.

The J gene is TRBJ2-7, the V gene TRBV9; 7 nucleotides align to TRBD1. V was pared by 3 bases and J by 5 bases, with 11 bases of the junction left unmatched. Germline-derived CDR1 and CDR2 are SGDLS and YYNGEE. The CDR3 spans 15 residues. The CDR3 protein is CASSARTGHTDEQYF. CDR3 in DNA: TGTGCCAGCAGCGCCCGGACAGGCCACACCGACGAGCAGTACTTC.

The chain employs TRBV27 and TRBJ2-3; D perhaps matches TRBD1 (6 bases). Trimming cost V 6 bases and J 0 bases, with 13 bases left between them. The CDR3 contains 15 residues. Germline V gene data show CDR1 as MNHEY and CDR2 as SMNVEV (reference sequence). The CDR3 region has the DNA TGTGCCAGCAGCGAGGACAGTCCGAGCACAGATACGCAGTATTTT. Translated, it gives CASSEDSPSTDTQYF.

This rearrangement joins TRBV6-4 to TRBJ2-1; TRBD2 agrees at 8 bases. The germline gives CDR1 MRHNA, CDR2 SNTAGT. V shed 2 bases and J 3 bases; nucleotides not matched to a gene: 3. The CDR3 consists of 15 residues. CDR3 protein: CASSDTGTSYNEQFF. The CDR3 coding sequence is TGTGCCAGCAGTGACACTGGGACTAGCTACAATGAGCAGTTCTTC.

V usage is TRBV27 and J usage is TRBJ2-4, with 11 bases aligning to TRBD1. CDR3 length: 17 residues. Germline V lookup: CDR1 MNHEY, CDR2 SMNVEV (reference sequence). Trimming took 10 bases from V and 0 from J; bases not matched to a gene: 11. The CDR3 reads CANPGQGVLVAKNIQYF. CDR3 bases: TGTGCCAACCCGGGACAGGGGGTTTTGGTAGCCAAAAACATTCAGTACTTC.

The rearrangement uses TRBV18 and TRBJ1-4, with a possible D match to TRBD1 (6 bases). V was shortened by 4 bases and J by 8 bases, with 14 bases between the two germline ends. CDR3 size: 14 residues. The germline CDR1 and CDR2 sequences are KGHSH and LQKENI. This CDR3 reads CASSLAGGGEKLFF. CDR3 bases: TGTGCCAGCTCACTAGCGGGGGGCGGCGAAAAACTGTTTTTT.

The V call is TRBV7-3, the J call TRBJ2-3, with 9 bases identical to TRBD2. Germline CDR1 is SGHTA and CDR2 is FQGTGA. CDR3 size: 16 residues. V gave up 2 bases and J gave up 3 bases; unmatched junction bases: 6. The CDR3 loop is CASSLLAGGPTDTQYF. The CDR3, as DNA: TGTGCCAGCAGCTTACTGGCGGGAGGGCCAACAGATACGCAGTATTTT.

The CDR3 loop reads CASSELNTGSTQYF. In DNA, the CDR3 is TGTGCCAGCAGTGAACTGAACACAGGGTCTACGCAGTATTTT. The J gene is TRBJ2-3, the V gene TRBV25-1; D is perhaps TRBD1 (6 bases). CDR1 and CDR2 from the germline V gene are MGHDK and SYGVNS. V was trimmed by 2 bases and J by 8 bases, leaving 14 bases between them. The CDR3 covers 14 residues.

The chain has TRBV6-1 and TRBJ1-3; 8 bases line up with TRBD1. This CDR3 comprises 13 residues. Germline loops: CDR1 MNHNS, CDR2 SASEGT. V dropped 8 bases and J dropped 2; count of bases not matched to a gene: 2. The CDR3 sequence is CASDRGTGNTIYF. CDR3 DNA sequence: TGTGCCAGCGACAGGGGAACTGGAAACACCATATATTTT.

The gene calls are TRBV28 and TRBJ1-4, with 7 positions matching TRBD1. With 7 bases clipped from V and 6 bases from J, the junction kept 8 bases outside the gene matches. This CDR3 has 14 residues. Per the germline V gene, CDR1 is MDHEN and CDR2 is SYDVKM. The CDR3 nucleotides read TGTGCCAGCAACGAGGAGGGGACAGATGAAAAACTGTTTTTT. It translates to CASNEEGTDEKLFF.

The J gene is TRBJ1-2, the V gene TRBV9; D possibly corresponds to TRBD1 (5 bases). The CDR3 runs 13 residues. CDR1 and CDR2 from the germline V gene are SGDLS and YYNGEE. Trimming took off 3 bases at V and 6 bases at J, with 12 bases between the two ends. The CDR3 loop reads CASSDFGADGYTF. The DNA of the CDR3 is TGTGCCAGCAGCGACTTTGGGGCGGATGGCTACACCTTC. Variable domain in full (rest from reference TRBV9 and TRBJ1-2): DSGVTQTPKHLITATGQRVTLRCSPRSGDLSVYWYQQSLDQGLQFLIQYYNGEERAKGNILERFSAQQFPDLHSELNLSSLELGDSALYFCASSDFGADGYTFGSGTRLTVV.

V usage is TRBV2 and J usage is TRBJ2-5; D could derive from TRBD1 or TRBD2 (5 bases each). Germline-derived CDR1 and CDR2 are SNHLY and FYNNEI. V was shortened by 5 bases and J by 0 bases, with 10 bases between the two germline ends. The CDR3 sequence is 14 residues long. The CDR3, as DNA: TGTGCCAGCAGTCTCGGGACCAACCAAGAGACCCAGTACTTC. Translated: CASSLGTNQETQYF. The entire variable domain, with the rest obtained from reference TRBV2 and TRBJ2-5, is as follows: EPEVTQTPSHQVTQMGQEVILRCVPISNHLYFYWYRQILGQKVEFLVSFYNNEISEKSEIFDDQFSVERPDGSNFTLKIRSTKLEDSAMYFCASSLGTNQETQYFGPGTRLLVL.

The CDR3 here is CASSALGGPYEQYF. The CDR3, as DNA: TGTGCCAGCAGCGCCTTAGGGGGTCCGTACGAGCAGTACTTC. This chain joins TRBV11-2 and TRBJ2-7; the D gene is possibly TRBD1 (6 bases). The germline CDR1 and CDR2 sequences are SGHAT and FQNNGV. The CDR3 loop spans 14 amino acids. V was pared by 5 bases and J by 4 bases, with 15 bases between.

This rearrangement joins TRBV5-1 to TRBJ1-2; D gene uncertain. V lost 0 bases and J 4 bases, leaving 7 bases between the germline ends. Germline assignment: CDR1 SGHRS and CDR2 YFSETQ. The CDR3 has 13 residues. The CDR3 is CASSLEGSYGYTF. The CDR3 region has the DNA TGCGCCAGCAGCTTGGAGGGAAGCTATGGCTACACCTTC. The full variable domain, rest sourced from reference TRBV5-1 and TRBJ1-2, is KAGVTQTPRYLIKTRGQQVTLSCSPISGHRSVSWYQQTPGQGLQFLFEYFSETQRNKGNFPGRFSGRQFSNSRSEMNVSTLELGDSALYLCASSLEGSYGYTFGSGTRLTVV.